This TCR beta chain was sequenced in a study of T cell responses to AZD1222 COVID-19 vaccine. Some clones are missing from TCRdb's copy, which holds only in-frame ones; the method was immunoSEQ multiplex PCR. The sample shows 95,000 to 150,000 clones, 80% to 90% of them seen only once. Whole-study results and caveats: An increase in Spike-specific TCR breadth and depth was observed after two AZD1222 doses. The donor group comprised mostly white British people and more females; the analysis possibly underestimated clonal diversity.

In the case of this clone: What it recognizes is unknown.

The germline gives CDR1 SNHLY, CDR2 FYNNEI. This CDR3 contains 12 residues. With 11 bases removed from V and 5 bases from J, the gap between germline ends came to 13 bases. This TCR came from an adult in good health. The source was peripheral blood, collected on day 0 of MenACWY control vaccination. The chain recombines TRBV2 with TRBJ2-4; D is unresolved. CDR3 sequence (DNA): TGTGCCTCCGGCGCGGTCGAAAACATTCAGTACTTC. It specifies CASGAVENIQYF.